This entry concerns a single TCR beta chain. The data are from a study of control samples from healthy donors and cancer patients. This CDR3 has 11 amino acids. Trimming cost V 4 bases and J 8 bases, with 8 bases left between them. Data came from immunoSEQ multiplex PCR; TCRdb stores just in-frame clones and leaves some out. Of some 99,000 clones listed, around nine tenths are singletons. The chain couples TRBV12-3 or TRBV12-4 to TRBJ1-2; D call uncertain. Sequencing was carried out using blood. The sequence was obtained from a human donor in good health. The donor label of this sample is uncertain. This chain's CDR3 is CASSYGVGYTF. The CDR3 DNA reads as TGTGCCAGCAGTTACGGGGTCGGCTACACCTTC.